The rows below give T cell receptor beta chains drawn from one sample of a study of vaccination effects on CD4 cells after COVID-19. The method was immunoSEQ multiplex PCR; TCRdb's version includes in-frame clones alone and lacks a portion of them. The sample has 35,000 to 50,000 clones; around 77% are singletons. For these TCRs, the target antigens are not known. The source was CD4+ T cells from PBMCs cultured with HCoV-NL63 spike peptides, collected before COVID-19 vaccination. The receptors derive from a human donor who received a COVID-19 vaccine. CDR3s include the opening cysteine and the closing phenylalanine or tryptophan. Each record gives: clone size, J gene, V gene, D gene, CDR3 DNA, CDR3 protein. D genes are given only for firm matches. Clone size is not always given. Where it is, it says once, few, many or a class for expanded clones.

clone_size: NA
j_call: TRBJ1-5
v_call: TRBV10-3
d_call: NA
cdr3_nt: TGTGCCATCAGTGAGTCACGGCAGGGTGGGGATCAGCCCCAGCATTTT
cdr3_aa: CAISESRQGGDQPQHF

clone_size: NA
j_call: TRBJ1-4
v_call: TRBV27
d_call: NA
cdr3_nt: TGTGCCAGCGGCCCCTCGGGACGCACTTTATCGAAACTGTTTTTT
cdr3_aa: CASGPSGRTLSKLFF

clone_size: NA
j_call: TRBJ2-3
v_call: TRBV6-1
d_call: NA
cdr3_nt: TGTGCCAGCAGTGAGGGGGGGGCCGGGAATACGCAGTATTTT
cdr3_aa: CASSEGGAGNTQYF

clone_size: NA
j_call: TRBJ2-6
v_call: TRBV5-1
d_call: TRBD1
cdr3_nt: TGCGCCAGCAGCTTTCAGGGGGCGGATGGGGCCAACGTCCTGACTTTC
cdr3_aa: CASSFQGADGANVLTF

clone_size: NA
j_call: TRBJ1-2
v_call: TRBV7-3
d_call: NA
cdr3_nt: TGTGCCAGCAGGGGCCCCGGGACCCAGACTAACTATGGCTACACCTTC
cdr3_aa: CASRGPGTQTNYGYTF

clone_size: NA
j_call: TRBJ2-2
v_call: TRBV6-2/TRBV6-3
d_call: TRBD2
cdr3_nt: TGTGCCAGCAGTTACTCGATCCCAGCGGGGGTCACTACCGGGGAGCTGTTTTTT
cdr3_aa: CASSYSIPAGVTTGELFF

clone_size: NA
j_call: TRBJ2-5
v_call: TRBV5-4
d_call: NA
cdr3_nt: TGTGCCAGCAGCTTGTCTGGGGAAGAGACCCAGTACTTC
cdr3_aa: CASSLSGEETQYF

clone_size: NA
j_call: TRBJ1-6
v_call: TRBV7-9
d_call: NA
cdr3_nt: TGTGCCAGCAGCTTACGTGGGGGCGGTTCACCCCTCCACTTT
cdr3_aa: CASSLRGGGSPLHF

clone_size: NA
j_call: TRBJ1-1
v_call: TRBV12-3/TRBV12-4
d_call: NA
cdr3_nt: TGTGCCAGCAGACAGTACACTGAAGCTTTCTTT
cdr3_aa: CASRQYTEAFF

clone_size: NA
j_call: TRBJ1-1
v_call: TRBV3-1/TRBV3-2
d_call: NA
cdr3_nt: TGTGCCAGCAGCCGAGACCAGGGTGTTGCCACTGAAGCTTTCTTT
cdr3_aa: CASSRDQGVATEAFF

clone_size: few
j_call: TRBJ2-5
v_call: TRBV7-3
d_call: NA
cdr3_nt: TGTGCCAGCAGCTTACACTGGGGGGAGACCCAGTACTTC
cdr3_aa: CASSLHWGETQYF

clone_size: NA
j_call: TRBJ1-3
v_call: TRBV28
d_call: NA
cdr3_nt: TGTGCCAGCAGTTTGACCCGACAGAGCCTCTCTGGAAACACCATATATTTT
cdr3_aa: CASSLTRQSLSGNTIYF

clone_size: NA
j_call: TRBJ2-1
v_call: TRBV30
d_call: NA
cdr3_nt: TGTGCCTGGAGCGCCTTGGGTTTGGGGAGGCTCAATGAGCAGTTCTTC
cdr3_aa: CAWSALGLGRLNEQFF

clone_size: few
j_call: TRBJ1-2
v_call: TRBV24-1
d_call: NA
cdr3_nt: TGTGCCACCAGTGACCCGGGGGGATCGGGTGGCTACACCTTC
cdr3_aa: CATSDPGGSGGYTF

clone_size: NA
j_call: TRBJ1-2
v_call: TRBV5-1
d_call: NA
cdr3_nt: TGCGCCAGCAGTCAGGCTGATACCTATGGCTACACCTTC
cdr3_aa: CASSQADTYGYTF

clone_size: NA
j_call: TRBJ2-3
v_call: TRBV19
d_call: TRBD2
cdr3_nt: TGTGCCAGTAGTATAGGTCCTAGCGGGGCGTCAGATACGCAGTATTTT
cdr3_aa: CASSIGPSGASDTQYF

clone_size: few
j_call: TRBJ1-3
v_call: TRBV19
d_call: NA
cdr3_nt: TGTGCCAGTAGTATAAGTCTACTCCTCTCTGGAAACACCATATATTTT
cdr3_aa: CASSISLLLSGNTIYF

clone_size: NA
j_call: TRBJ2-5
v_call: TRBV5-6
d_call: NA
cdr3_nt: TGTGCCAGCAGCTTGGCATGGGCCGGGGAGACCCAGTACTTC
cdr3_aa: CASSLAWAGETQYF

clone_size: NA
j_call: TRBJ2-2
v_call: TRBV5-6
d_call: NA
cdr3_nt: TGTGCCAGCAGCTCCTCCGGGGGCGCCGGGGAGCTGTTTTTT
cdr3_aa: CASSSSGGAGELFF

clone_size: NA
j_call: TRBJ1-3
v_call: TRBV11-2
d_call: NA
cdr3_nt: TGTGCCAGCAGCCCAGGCCGGGACCTAGGGGGAAACACCATATATTTT
cdr3_aa: CASSPGRDLGGNTIYF

clone_size: NA
j_call: TRBJ2-1
v_call: TRBV2
d_call: TRBD1
cdr3_nt: TGTGCCAGCAGTGCAGTGGGACAGGGGTCCTACAATGAGCAGTTCTTC
cdr3_aa: CASSAVGQGSYNEQFF